The 19 T cell receptor beta chains reported below all come from one sample, sequenced in a study of blood T cell repertoires in COVID-19. Profiled with immunoSEQ multiplex PCR; TCRdb holds only in-frame clones, not every one. The repertoire consists of tens of thousands of clones, with approximately 84% occurring once and the leading ten covering about an eighth. The sample taken for sequencing was peripheral blood. Receptors were obtained from a human donor in a cohort sampled during active COVID-19.

The V and J genes are TRBV5-1 and TRBJ2-7; the match to TRBD1 covers 10 bases. Looked up from germline, CDR1 is SGHRS and CDR2 is YFSETQ. The CDR3 sequence is 15 residues long. Unmatched junction bases numbered 6, after V lost 4 bases and J lost 2 bases. The CDR3 reads CASSPRTGGTYEQYF. In DNA form, the CDR3 reads TGCGCCAGCAGCCCCAGGACAGGGGGGACCTACGAGCAGTACTTC. Full variable domain (outside the CDR3, taken from reference TRBV5-1 and TRBJ2-7): KAGVTQTPRYLIKTRGQQVTLSCSPISGHRSVSWYQQTPGQGLQFLFEYFSETQRNKGNFPGRFSGRQFSNSRSEMNVSTLELGDSALYLCASSPRTGGTYEQYFGPGTRLTVT.

This clone was seen only once. This sequence joins TRBV7-2 and TRBJ2-7; maybe TRBD1 (5 bases). Trimming stripped 1 base from V and 5 bases from J, with 12 bases between. CDR3 length equals 14 residues. The V gene's germline CDR1 is SGHTA and CDR2 FQGNSA. The CDR3 nucleotides are TGTGCCAGCAGCTTAGGCAGGGCAAGCCACGAGCAGTACTTC. Translated, it gives CASSLGRASHEQYF. Combining the CDR3 with reference TRBV7-2 and TRBJ2-7 gives the whole variable domain GAGVSQSPSNKVTEKGKDVELRCDPISGHTALYWYRQSLGQGLEFLIYFQGNSAPDKSGLPSDRFSAERTGGSVSTLTIQRTQQEDSAVYLCASSLGRASHEQYFGPGTRLTVT.

The chain carries TRBV5-1 and TRBJ2-7; 9 nucleotides match TRBD2. Germline assignment: CDR1 SGHRS and CDR2 YFSETQ. This CDR3 is 15 amino acids long. V trimming: 4 bases; J trimming: 3 bases; junction bases outside the gene matches: 8. The CDR3 sequence: CASSPDTSGYYEQYF. CDR3 nucleotides: TGCGCCAGCAGCCCCGATACTAGCGGGTACTACGAGCAGTACTTC.

CDR3 DNA sequence: TGTGCCAGCAGTTACTCGTGGGGACAGGGGTACGAGCAGTACTTC. This codes for CASSYSWGQGYEQYF. The chain carries TRBV6-5 and TRBJ2-7, with 10 positions matching TRBD1. V shed 0 bases, J shed 4 bases, and the junction held 3 bases outside the gene matches. Germline loops: CDR1 MNHEY, CDR2 SVGAGI. The CDR3 contains 15 residues.

The chain joins TRBV7-2 to TRBJ1-1, with TRBD1 as a possible D gene (5 bases). The V gene lost 5 bases and the J gene lost 1 base, with 11 bases spanning the gap. The CDR3 is made up of 14 amino acids. Germline V gene sequence: CDR1 SGHTA, CDR2 FQGNSA. The CDR3 DNA reads TGTGCCAGCAGCATAACGACAGCGAACACTGAAGCTTTCTTT. The encoded protein is CASSITTANTEAFF. Full variable domain (outside the CDR3, taken from reference TRBV7-2 and TRBJ1-1): GAGVSQSPSNKVTEKGKDVELRCDPISGHTALYWYRQSLGQGLEFLIYFQGNSAPDKSGLPSDRFSAERTGGSVSTLTIQRTQQEDSAVYLCASSITTANTEAFFGQGTRLTVV.

The rearrangement joins TRBV19 to TRBJ1-4; D possibly corresponds to TRBD1 (5 bases). Germline V CDR1 and CDR2: LNHDA, SQIVND (reference sequence). The germline V and J ends were trimmed by 4 bases and 8 bases, with 26 bases remaining between them. The CDR3 runs 18 residues. CDR3 coding DNA: TGTGCCAGTAGTAACCGACTCCTTTGGGGAACCAAGGGGGAAAAACTGTTTTTT. Its translation is CASSNRLLWGTKGEKLFF.

A few counts support this clone. The CDR3 DNA is TGTGCCAGCAGCCTGATTCGGGTTGGGAGCGACGAGCAGTACTTC. Its protein product is CASSLIRVGSDEQYF. The chain uses TRBV11-1 and TRBJ2-7; D perhaps matches TRBD2 (5 bases). This CDR3 contains 15 residues. CDR1 and CDR2 from the germline V gene are SGHAT and FQDESV (reference sequence). The ends were cut back, 5 bases at V and 5 bases at J, with 19 bases in the middle.

The CDR3 sequence: CASSPNKNTEAFF. The CDR3 coding sequence is TGCGCCAGCAGCCCCAACAAGAACACTGAAGCTTTCTTT. V and J are TRBV5-1 and TRBJ1-1; D not certain. The CDR3 has 13 residues. In germline, CDR1 is SGHRS, CDR2 YFSETQ. With 4 bases removed from V and 1 base from J, the gap between germline ends came to 8 bases.

The chain combines TRBV7-8 with TRBJ1-3; D remains unclear. The CDR3 loop spans 16 amino acids. Germline V gene data show CDR1 as SGHVS and CDR2 as FQNEAQ. The germline V and J ends were trimmed by 5 bases and 0 bases, with 14 bases remaining between them. CDR3: CASSRGLQSSGNTIYF. Here the CDR3 DNA reads TGTGCCAGCAGCCGAGGACTCCAGAGCTCTGGAAACACCATATATTTT.

The rearrangement joins TRBV19 to TRBJ2-7, with a possible D match to TRBD2 (7 bases). CDR3 length equals 13 residues. Germline assignment: CDR1 LNHDA and CDR2 SQIVND (reference sequence). Trimming removed 5 bases from V and 2 bases from J, with 10 bases in between. CDR3 DNA: TGTGCCAGTAGTCGGGGGGCACCCTACGAGCAGTACTTC. Its translation: CASSRGAPYEQYF.

This sequence joins TRBV9 and TRBJ2-7; 11 bases match TRBD1. The CDR3 runs 15 residues. CDR1 and CDR2 from the germline V gene are SGDLS and YYNGEE. Germline trimming cut 4 bases from V and 5 bases from J; bases unmatched to any gene: 8. The CDR3 coding sequence is TGTGCCAGCAGCCTCCGGGACAGGGGGACCCACGAGCAGTACTTC. It is translated as CASSLRDRGTHEQYF.

The chain joins TRBV5-1 to TRBJ2-7, with 7 bases fitting TRBD1. From germline, CDR1 is SGHRS and CDR2 YFSETQ. The CDR3 is 14 amino acids. The junction had 4 bases not matched to a gene; V was cut back by 2 bases and J by 2 bases. CDR3 nucleotide sequence: TGCGCCAGCAGCTTTGGAGACAGGGCCTACGAGCAGTACTTC. Translation gives CASSFGDRAYEQYF.

J is TRBJ1-2 and V is TRBV19; 9 nucleotides line up with TRBD1. This CDR3 comprises 15 residues. V trimming: 6 bases; J trimming: 4 bases; junction bases outside the gene matches: 9. Germline V gives CDR1 LNHDA, CDR2 SQIVND (reference sequence). The CDR3 sequence: CASRDLDRGFYGYTF. The CDR3 DNA sequence: TGTGCCAGTAGGGACCTGGACAGGGGCTTCTATGGCTACACCTTC.

The CDR3 DNA reads TGTGCCAGCGCAGAGGTGCGGGGGAACACAGATACGCAGTATTTT. This codes for CASAEVRGNTDTQYF. The chain joins TRBV6-5 to TRBJ2-3, with TRBD2 matching over 7 bases. The CDR3 loop spans 15 amino acids. The germline V gene encodes CDR1 MNHEY and CDR2 SVGAGI. The J segment lost 2 bases and the V segment lost 8 bases, leaving 10 bases of the junction unmatched.

The chain joins TRBV24-1 to TRBJ1-1; 7 bases agree with TRBD1. The V and J ends lost 3 bases and 4 bases, in that order; junction bases with no gene match: 1. The CDR3 is 13 amino acids. Germline CDR1 KGHDR, CDR2 SFDVKD. CDR3 DNA: TGTGCCACCAGTGATGCAGGGGGCACTGAAGCTTTCTTT. Its translation: CATSDAGGTEAFF.

This clone was seen just once. The V and J genes are TRBV15 and TRBJ2-2; TRBD2 is a possible D gene (6 bases). There are 14 residues in the CDR3. Germline CDR1 reads LNHNV; CDR2 reads YYDKDF (reference sequence). Trimming cost V 0 bases and J 8 bases, with 10 bases left between them. The CDR3 spells CATSRDPGAGELFF. The CDR3 DNA is TGTGCCACCAGCAGAGATCCGGGAGCGGGGGAGCTGTTTTTT.

This clone turned up a few times. The chain couples TRBV23-1 to TRBJ1-5; TRBD1 agrees at 7 bases. TRBV23-1 is classed as an ORF, of uncertain function. V gave up 2 bases and J gave up 0 bases; unmatched junction bases: 4. The CDR3 sequence is 16 residues long. The DNA of the CDR3 is TGCGCCAGCAGTCAAGGGACAGCATATAGCAATCAGCCCCAGCATTTT. Amino acids: CASSQGTAYSNQPQHF.

CDR3 region: CAWSGGQSYGYTF. CDR3 DNA: TGTGCCTGGTCCGGGGGGCAAAGCTATGGCTACACCTTC. V gene TRBV30 combines with J gene TRBJ1-2, with a possible D match to TRBD1 (6 bases). The CDR3 runs 13 residues. Trimming cost V 5 bases and J 4 bases, with 14 bases left between them. The germline V gene has CDR1 GTSNPN and CDR2 SVGIG (reference sequence).

This clone has a single count. Here the CDR3 reads CASSQDPQGAHYNEQFF. CDR3 DNA sequence: TGTGCCAGCAGCCAAGATCCCCAGGGGGCCCACTACAATGAGCAGTTCTTC. This sequence joins TRBV14 and TRBJ2-1; the match to TRBD1 covers 8 bases. Germline V CDR1 and CDR2: SGHDN, FVKESK. The V gene end was trimmed by 0 bases and the J gene end by 3 bases; junction bases not matched to a gene: 7. The CDR3 has 17 residues.